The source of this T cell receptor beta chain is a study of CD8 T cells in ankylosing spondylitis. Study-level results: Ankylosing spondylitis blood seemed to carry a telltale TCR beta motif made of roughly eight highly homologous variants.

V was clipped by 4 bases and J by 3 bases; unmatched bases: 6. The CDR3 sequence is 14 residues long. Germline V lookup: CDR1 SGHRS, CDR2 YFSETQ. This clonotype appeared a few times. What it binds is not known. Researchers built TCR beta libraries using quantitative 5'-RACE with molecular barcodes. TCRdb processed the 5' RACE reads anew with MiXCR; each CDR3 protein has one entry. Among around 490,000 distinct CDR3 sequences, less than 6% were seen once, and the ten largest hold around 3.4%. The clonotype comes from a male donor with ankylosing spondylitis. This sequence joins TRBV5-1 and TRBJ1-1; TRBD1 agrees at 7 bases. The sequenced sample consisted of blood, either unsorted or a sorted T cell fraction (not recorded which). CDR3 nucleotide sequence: TGCGCCAGCAGCCGGGGACAGATGGACACTGAAGCTTTCTTT. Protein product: CASSRGQMDTEAFF.